One TCR beta chain is described in this entry. The clone's antigen remains unknown. No base qualities exist here, and no much larger clone lies one base off it. This sample was taken from a study of CD8+ T cells in alopecia areata listed by TCRdb under 2018. Study-level background: Treated patients were enrolled in an open-label pilot trial of oral tofacitinib, 5 to 10 mg twice daily, for moderate-to-severe alopecia areata. Tofacitinib was given for 6 to 18 months, followed by 6 months of follow-up off drug to assess delayed response and recurrence. For the treated patients, the SALT score, which quantifies what percentage of scalp surface area is affected, served as the measure of disease severity. High-throughput TCRbeta sequencing was used to examine T cell clonal expansion in alopecia areata in both the C3H/HeJ mouse model and human patients. In humans, TCRbeta sequencing was performed on scalp tissue and on sorted CD4+ and CD8+ peripheral blood T cells from healthy controls and from patients with patchy or totalis/universalis alopecia areata. Tofacitinib-treated patients had biopsies at baseline and at 4 and 24 weeks of treatment, with a later scalp biopsy in several patients. Scalp clonality was compared among normal scalp (n=4), patchy alopecia areata scalp (n=8), and alopecia totalis/universalis scalp (n=8). RNA was obtained with the PAXgene miRNA kit for fixed scalp, the miRNeasy kit for PBMCs, and the RNeasy kit for mouse skin. TCRbeta CDR3 regions were amplified by immunoSEQ multiplex PCR with 35 Vbeta forward and 13 Jbeta reverse primers. Overall results and qualifications from the work: Tofacitinib significantly lowered scalp clonality and the number of expanded CD8+ clones among the top 100 scalp clones. Lesional scalp, especially in alopecia totalis/universalis, showed higher clonality and more expanded CD8+ clones than normal scalp, suggesting antigenic drive. Shared TCR sequences between patients were less evident than in mice, which may be partly attributable to HLA diversity in the patient population. Unlike mouse skin, where gammadelta T cells dominate, normal human skin contains resident alphabeta T cells that get sequenced too, which complicates analysis of the scalp TCR repertoire. During tofacitinib treatment, many expanded lesional clones stuck around in both scalp and blood, and this persistence may partly explain why relapse happens after treatment is stopped. Because the treated cohort was small and included a single nonresponder, larger studies are needed to assess links between baseline CD8+ expansion and response.

Taken with the paper, the label for time point translates to: 20 to 30 weeks on oral tofacitinib. Interpreted using the paper, the treatment or condition label stands for: oral pan-JAK inhibitor, 5-10 mg twice daily. Lesional scalp punch biopsies and peripheral blood were obtained from alopecia areata patients. PBMCs were isolated by density centrifugation and stained for CD3, CD4 and CD8, and CD4+ and CD8+ T cells were sorted on a FACSAria. The CDR3 spans 16 residues, from the cysteine through the phenylalanine. The only DNA kept is the CDR3, 48 bases in frame from the first base. From V the trimming removes 6 bases and from J it removes 0 bases, while the gene matches leave 8 bases of the junction unaccounted for. CDR1 and CDR2, per the germline V gene, are SNHLY and FYNNEI. The library was obtained by the immunoSEQ multiplex PCR assay. RNA was extracted from all samples and reverse transcribed into cDNA as template for TCR sequencing. SuperScript III was used to make first-strand cDNA, primed with a 2:1 mix of oligo-dT and random hexamers. A synthetic immune receptor repertoire was used to measure amplification bias, and any remaining bias was corrected computationally. Concerning the study's data processing: Raw reads were preprocessed to remove errors, and CDR3 was defined by IMGT conventions from the conserved cysteine to phenylalanine. Clonality was computed by normalizing Shannon entropy by log2 of the number of productive unique TCRs and subtracting the result from 1. Whether each scalp clone was CD4 or CD8 was inferred by checking scalp TCRbeta sequences against the CD4 and CD8 repertoires from sorted blood. Drawn from immuneACCESS, this table holds only the in-frame rearrangements with V and J called that TCRdb kept. Clones are partly lost; checked studies trace under half to an unresolved V gene and leave the rest unexplained. V and J calls and clone size are those listed in that table; D and trimming were worked out from the DNA. The sample table records around 200,000 clones; around three fifths of these occur just once. The ten most abundant clones make up roughly 13% of the sample.

This sequence originates from a human donor with alopecia areata. Recombination linked TRBV2 to TRBJ2-3, and 8 bases in between align with TRBD2. Sequenced material: CD8+ T cells sorted from blood, taken at week 24, from a patient treated with tofacitinib. The sequenced DNA is TGTGCCAGCAGCCAGGGGCGCGGGGGGAGCACAGATACGCAGTATTTT. Its product reads: CASSQGRGGSTDTQYF.